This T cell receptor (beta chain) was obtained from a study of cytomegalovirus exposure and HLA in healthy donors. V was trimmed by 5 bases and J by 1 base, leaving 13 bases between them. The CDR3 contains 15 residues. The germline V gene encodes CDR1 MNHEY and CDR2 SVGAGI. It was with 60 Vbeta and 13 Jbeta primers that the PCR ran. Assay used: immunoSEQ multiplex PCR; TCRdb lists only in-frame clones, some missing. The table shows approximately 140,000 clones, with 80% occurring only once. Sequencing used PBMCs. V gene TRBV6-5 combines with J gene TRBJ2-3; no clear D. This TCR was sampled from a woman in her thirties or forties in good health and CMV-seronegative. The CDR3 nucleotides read TGTGCCAGCAGTCGATCGACTCTTGGCACAGATACGCAGTATTTT. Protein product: CASSRSTLGTDTQYF.